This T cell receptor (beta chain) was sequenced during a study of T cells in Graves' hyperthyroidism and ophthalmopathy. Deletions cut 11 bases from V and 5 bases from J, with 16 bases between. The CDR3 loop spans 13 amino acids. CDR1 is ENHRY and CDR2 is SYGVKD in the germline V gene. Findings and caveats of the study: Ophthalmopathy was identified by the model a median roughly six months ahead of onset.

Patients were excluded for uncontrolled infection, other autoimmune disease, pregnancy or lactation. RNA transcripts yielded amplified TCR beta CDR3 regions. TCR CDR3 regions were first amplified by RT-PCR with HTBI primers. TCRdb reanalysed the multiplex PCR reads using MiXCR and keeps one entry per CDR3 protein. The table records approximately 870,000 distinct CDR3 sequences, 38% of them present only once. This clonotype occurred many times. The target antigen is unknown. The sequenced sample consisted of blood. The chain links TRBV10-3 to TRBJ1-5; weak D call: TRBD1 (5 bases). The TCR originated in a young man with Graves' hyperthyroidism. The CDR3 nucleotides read TGTGCCCTAGGGGAGCGGGGTGATCAGCCCCAGCATTTT. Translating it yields CALGERGDQPQHF.